A selection of T cell receptor beta chains follows, all from one sample in a study of T cells after yellow fever vaccination. Each CDR3 protein gets one entry after TCRdb re-called the 5' RACE reads with MiXCR. The sample gives a few hundred thousand distinct CDR3 sequences, roughly 20% of which show up once; 15% to 20% is in the top ten. Sequencing used PBMCs, obtained before the yellow fever booster vaccination. These receptors were obtained from a man younger than 35 who received the YFV17D yellow fever vaccine. The CDR3 runs from the conserved cysteine through the conserved F or W. Fields, in order: D gene, V gene, J gene, clone size, CDR3 DNA, CDR3 protein. D genes are given only for firm matches. Size tells how often a clone was seen (once, few, many) or the class of an expanded clone, and some rows leave it out.

TRBD1	TRBV12-3/TRBV12-4	TRBJ1-5	few	TGTGCCAGCAGGCTACAGGGGCCCGGGACGCCCCAGCATTTT	CASRLQGPGTPQHF
TRBD2	TRBV6-1	TRBJ2-1	few	TGTGCCAGCAGTGGTTCGGGGGGGCCTTTGGGTGAGCAGTTCTTC	CASSGSGGPLGEQFF
.	TRBV20-1	TRBJ1-4	few	TGCAGTGCGGGGACTGGACTCGATGAAAAACTGTTTTTT	CSAGTGLDEKLFF
TRBD2	TRBV6-5	TRBJ2-5	.	TGTGCCAGCAGTTACGCTACTAGCGGGGGTCAAGAGACCCAGTACTTC	CASSYATSGGQETQYF
.	TRBV15	TRBJ1-6	.	TGTGCCACCAGCAGGTTCGCGGCTGAGGAGTCACCCCTCCACTTT	CATSRFAAEESPLHF
.	TRBV3-1	TRBJ1-4	.	TGTGCCAGCAGCCCTGGGACCAGGACTGAAAAACTGTTTTTT	CASSPGTRTEKLFF
.	TRBV5-1	TRBJ2-5	few	TGCGCCAGCAGCTCGGAACCACTCCGGAGGGAGACCCAGTACTTC	CASSSEPLRRETQYF
.	TRBV20-1	TRBJ2-4	few	TGCAGTGCTAGAGCTGCCAGGGAAAACATTCAGTACTTC	CSARAARENIQYF
.	TRBV20-1	TRBJ1-1	few	TGCAGTGCTAGAGACGAGGGGCAGAACACTGAAGCTTTCTTT	CSARDEGQNTEAFF
.	TRBV6-5	TRBJ1-1	.	TGTGCCAGCAGTTACGTAGCTCGGACTGAAGCTTTCTTT	CASSYVARTEAFF
.	TRBV27	TRBJ1-1	many	TGTGCCAGCAGTTTACAGGGGAGAGGGACTGAAGCTTTCTTT	CASSLQGRGTEAFF
.	TRBV21-1	TRBJ2-1	few	TGTGCCAGCAGCAAGGGGACAGGGTCCGGTCGAGAGCAGTTCTTC	CASSKGTGSGREQFF
TRBD1	TRBV12-3/TRBV12-4	TRBJ2-3	few	TGTGCCAGCGGCCGGACAGGGGAAGATACGCAGTATTTT	CASGRTGEDTQYF
TRBD2	TRBV4-3	TRBJ2-1	.	TGCGCCAGCAGCTCCGGAGCGGGGGGGGTAGATGAGCAGTTCTTC	CASSSGAGGVDEQFF
TRBD1	TRBV20-1	TRBJ2-1	many	TGCAGTGGGCAGGGGGCGTCTGAGCAGTTCTTC	CSGQGASEQFF
TRBD2	TRBV7-9	TRBJ2-1	few	TGTGCCAGCAGCTTCGAAAGCGGGGGCCCCTACAATGAGCAGTTCTTC	CASSFESGGPYNEQFF
.	TRBV12-3/TRBV12-4	TRBJ2-3	few	TGTGCCAGCGGCCCCTGGGGGATAGATACGCAGTATTTT	CASGPWGIDTQYF
TRBD2	TRBV5-4	TRBJ2-2	.	TGTGCCAGCAGCTTGAGACTAGCGGGTCTCACCGGGGAGCTGTTTTTT	CASSLRLAGLTGELFF